One sample yielded the 27 T cell receptor beta chains listed below, sequenced in a study of blood T cells in healthy people across ages. Sample-barcoded 5' priming and a J-beta primer mix drove a second PCR of roughly 7 to 11 cycles. In TCRdb, the 5' RACE reads were re-called with MiXCR into one record per CDR3 protein. The sample lists about 2 million distinct CDR3 sequences; around 50% were seen once. Sequencing was done on a sample of blood. The receptors stem from a woman aged 40 to 55 in good health.

This sequence joins TRBV29-1 and TRBJ2-7; unclear D gene. CDR3 length: 12 residues. Germline-derived CDR1 and CDR2 are SQVTM and ANQGSEA. V was shortened by 4 bases and J by 2 bases, with 9 bases between the two germline ends. The chain's CDR3 is CSVAQVAYEQYF. CDR3 DNA sequence: TGCAGCGTTGCCCAAGTCGCCTACGAGCAGTACTTC.

The genes are TRBV20-1 and TRBJ2-1, with TRBD2 matching over 9 bases. The germline V gene has CDR1 DFQATT and CDR2 SNEGSKA (reference sequence). Trimming removed 7 bases from V and 9 bases from J; junction bases left unmatched: 16. This CDR3 has 15 residues. The CDR3 loop is CSVTAAGGSLGEQFF. The CDR3 DNA sequence: TGCAGTGTCACAGCAGCGGGGGGAAGCTTAGGTGAGCAGTTCTTC.

This clonotype was detected a few times. This rearrangement joins TRBV11-3 to TRBJ2-7; 10 bases fit TRBD2. The CDR3 has 16 amino acids. Per the germline V gene, CDR1 is SGHNT and CDR2 is YENEEA. With 5 bases clipped from V and 3 bases from J, the junction kept 10 bases outside the gene matches. CDR3 sequence (DNA): TGTGCCAGCAGCCCATCCCCGAGCGGGGGGGTCTACGAGCAGTACTTC. It translates to CASSPSPSGGVYEQYF.

The chain uses TRBV29-1 and TRBJ2-7; D could derive from TRBD1 or TRBD2 (7 bases each). V lost 0 bases to trimming and J lost 4 bases, with 16 bases between them. This CDR3 has 15 amino acids. In germline, CDR1 is SQVTM, CDR2 ANQGSEA. This CDR3 reads CSVEDPSRGGYEQYF. Here the CDR3 DNA reads TGCAGCGTTGAAGATCCCAGCAGGGGGGGTTACGAGCAGTACTTC.

This chain uses TRBV20-1 with TRBJ1-4; TRBD1 matches 9 bases. V shed 5 bases, J shed 7 bases, and the junction held 8 bases outside the gene matches. The germline V gene encodes CDR1 DFQATT and CDR2 SNEGSKA (reference sequence). The CDR3 runs to 14 residues. CDR3 amino acids: CSAPWTGVSEKLFF. The CDR3 DNA reads as TGCAGTGCTCCCTGGACAGGGGTTAGTGAAAAACTGTTTTTT.

The chain couples TRBV7-9 to TRBJ2-3, with TRBD1 identical over 10 bases. In germline, CDR1 is SEHNR, CDR2 FQNEAQ (reference sequence). CDR3 length: 16 amino acids. After removal of 3 bases from V and 3 bases from J, the junction contained 6 bases not matched to a gene. The CDR3 spells CASSFSRDRGTDTQYF. DNA of the CDR3: TGTGCCAGCAGCTTTTCCCGGGACAGGGGTACAGATACGCAGTATTTT.

The gene calls are TRBV20-1 and TRBJ2-4; a weak D match, TRBD2 (6 bases). With 7 bases removed from V and 7 bases from J, the gap between germline ends came to 11 bases. The V gene's germline CDR1 is DFQATT and CDR2 SNEGSKA (reference sequence). The CDR3 contains 11 residues. The CDR3 sequence: CSETRGNIQYF. CDR3 bases: TGCAGTGAAACGCGGGGCAACATTCAGTACTTC.

This chain joins TRBV6-2 or TRBV6-3 and TRBJ1-6; D gene ambiguous. The CDR3 is 16 amino acids. The V gene's germline CDR1 is MNHEY and CDR2 SVGEGT. Trimming cost V 7 bases and J 4 bases, with 17 bases left between them. The CDR3 DNA is TGTGCCAGCAATGCCCAGCCGCCTTCTTATAATTCACCCCTCCACTTT. Encoded protein: CASNAQPPSYNSPLHF.

The V and J genes are TRBV7-9 and TRBJ2-7; 7 nucleotides agree with TRBD1. Germline lookup yields CDR1 SEHNR and CDR2 FQNEAQ (reference sequence). The CDR3 loop spans 14 amino acids. J lost 4 bases, V lost 5 bases, and 8 bases had no gene match. The CDR3 is CASSPRDSDYEQYF. The CDR3 DNA is TGTGCCAGCAGCCCACGGGACAGCGATTACGAGCAGTACTTC.

CDR3 region: CASSPGTGPDNEKLFF. Here the CDR3 DNA reads TGTGCCAGCAGCCCCGGGACAGGTCCAGATAATGAAAAACTGTTTTTT. The gene calls are TRBV27 and TRBJ1-4; 8 bases are shared with TRBD1. Trimming at V came to 6 bases and at J to 4 bases, leaving 10 bases not matched to a gene. CDR1 is MNHEY and CDR2 is SMNVEV in the germline V gene (reference sequence). The CDR3 is made up of 16 amino acids.

J is TRBJ2-5 and V is TRBV4-1, with 7 bases fitting TRBD2. The J call may be wrong; the DNA end is better matched by TRBJ2-7. The V gene's germline CDR1 is MGHRA and CDR2 YSYEKL. The CDR3 is 17 amino acids. As DNA, the CDR3 is TGCGCCAGCAGCCAAGATTGGGGGAGGGCAGGTACCGACGAGCAGTACTTC. Translating gives CASSQDWGRAGTDEQYF.

This clonotype was recorded a few times. The chain combines TRBV28 with TRBJ1-6; D gene unclear. The CDR3 has 14 residues. Trimming removed 6 bases from V and 7 bases from J, with 13 bases in between. Germline V gene lookup returns CDR1 MDHEN and CDR2 SYDVKM. CDR3 sequence (DNA): TGTGCCAGCAGAACCTGGAGAGGCAATTCACCCCTCCACTTT. Translation: CASRTWRGNSPLHF.

The chain carries TRBV20-1 and TRBJ2-1; 8 positions agree with TRBD2. Per germline, CDR1 DFQATT and CDR2 SNEGSKA (reference sequence). This CDR3 contains 14 residues. V lost 6 bases, J lost 9 bases, and 13 bases stayed unmatched. CDR3 in amino acids: CSAAPGTSRGEQFF. For the CDR3, the DNA is TGCAGTGCCGCCCCCGGGACTAGTCGTGGTGAGCAGTTCTTC.

The rearrangement uses TRBV6-2 or TRBV6-3 and TRBJ1-2; D is unclear. V was shortened by 6 bases and J by 4 bases, with 12 bases between the two germline ends. Germline V lookup: CDR1 MNHEY, CDR2 SVGEGT. This CDR3 has 13 residues. CDR3 nucleotides: TGTGCCAGCAGCGACACTCCGCGCTATGGCTACACCTTC. Translation: CASSDTPRYGYTF.

This chain links TRBV6-2 or TRBV6-3 with TRBJ2-1; D gene unclear. CDR3 length equals 16 residues. CDR1 and CDR2 from the germline V gene are MNHEY and SVGEGT. V was cut by 5 bases and J by 2 bases, with 16 bases left in between. CDR3 amino acids: CASSPLRTEPYNEQFF. In nucleotides, the CDR3 is TGTGCCAGCAGTCCCCTAAGGACGGAGCCCTACAATGAGCAGTTCTTC.

V gene TRBV27 combines with J gene TRBJ1-4; possible D gene TRBD1, 5 bases. Germline values: CDR1 MNHEY, CDR2 SMNVEV (reference sequence). Trimming left V 5 bases short and J 7 bases short, with 14 bases between. The CDR3 runs to 14 residues. The CDR3: CASSRQTYAEKLFF. The DNA of the CDR3 is TGTGCCAGCAGTCGACAGACATACGCTGAAAAACTGTTTTTT. Based on the CDR3 plus reference TRBV27 and TRBJ1-4, the full variable domain is EAQVTQNPRYLITVTGKKLTVTCSQNMNHEYMSWYRQDPGLGLRQIYYSMNVEVTDKGDVPEGYKVSRKEKRNFPLILESPSPNQTSLYFCASSRQTYAEKLFFGSGTQLSVL.

This clonotype was detected only a few times. The rearrangement uses TRBV5-1 and TRBJ2-7; TRBD1 agrees at 7 bases. The trim removed 1 base at V and 3 bases at J, leaving 13 bases unmatched. CDR1 and CDR2 (germline): SGHRS, YFSETQ. CDR3 length equals 17 residues. The CDR3 DNA reads TGCGCCAGCAGCTTGACCATCCCGGGACAGAGATTCTACGAGCAGTACTTC. Translation gives CASSLTIPGQRFYEQYF.

This rearrangement joins TRBV19 to TRBJ1-2, with a tentative D call TRBD1 (5 bases). CDR3 length: 13 amino acids. With 3 bases removed from V and 6 bases from J, the gap between germline ends came to 11 bases. The germline V gene has CDR1 LNHDA and CDR2 SQIVND (reference sequence). The CDR3 sequence: CASSIGRADGYTF. The CDR3 bases are TGTGCCAGTAGTATCGGCAGGGCCGATGGCTACACCTTC.

In DNA form, the CDR3 reads TGCAGTGCTAGAGATACGGTGGCAGGACTCTCCTACGAGCAGTACTTC. Its protein is CSARDTVAGLSYEQYF. The chain combines TRBV20-1 with TRBJ2-4; tentative D call: TRBD2 (5 bases). The better agreement between TRBJ2-7 and the DNA end casts doubt on the J call. Germline CDR1 and CDR2: DFQATT and SNEGSKA (reference sequence). This CDR3 has 16 residues.

This chain connects TRBV20-1 to TRBJ1-4; D is unresolved. The V end was cut by 3 bases, the J end by 5 bases, with 13 bases between. Germline V lookup: CDR1 DFQATT, CDR2 SNEGSKA (reference sequence). The CDR3 covers 14 residues. CDR3 amino acids: CSARIRATNEKLFF. DNA for the CDR3: TGCAGTGCTAGGATCCGGGCGACGAATGAAAAACTGTTTTTT.

This rearrangement joins TRBV6-5 to TRBJ1-2; unclear D gene. The CDR3 loop spans 16 amino acids. Germline values: CDR1 MNHEY, CDR2 SVGAGI. V lost 0 bases and J lost 5, with 16 bases in between. The CDR3 DNA follows: TGTGCCAGCAGTTACTCGATAGCGACGGATCGGTATGGCTACACCTTC. It encodes CASSYSIATDRYGYTF.

This clonotype was seen a few times. The CDR3 nucleotides read TGTGCCAGCACAGTTATGACCAAAAACATTCAGTACTTC. Translation gives CASTVMTKNIQYF. The gene calls are TRBV12-3 or TRBV12-4 and TRBJ2-4; no clear D gene. The CDR3 is 13 residues long. Trimming shortened V by 7 bases and J by 2 bases, and 9 bases separated the two germline ends.

The chain links TRBV5-1 to TRBJ1-1; unclear D gene. CDR1 SGHRS and CDR2 YFSETQ come from the germline V gene. This CDR3 is 16 amino acids long. The V and J ends lost 0 bases and 0 bases respectively, with 12 bases between them. The CDR3 loop reads CASSLDVWGVNTEAFF. Here the CDR3 DNA reads TGCGCCAGCAGCTTGGACGTGTGGGGAGTGAACACTGAAGCTTTCTTT.

About this clonotype itself: A junction boundary mismatches the germline segment, possibly from a read error. V gene TRBV7-6 combines with J gene TRBJ1-6; no clear D. This CDR3 comprises 12 residues. Germline assignment: CDR1 SGHVS and CDR2 FNYEAQ. CDR3 sequence: CASSSPTSPLHF. The CDR3 DNA reads as TGTGCCAGTAGCTCACCCACTTCACCCCTCCACTTT. Looking up the rest from reference TRBV7-6 and TRBJ1-6 gives the full variable domain: GAGVSQSPRYKVTKRGQDVALRCDPISGHVSLYWYRQALGQGPEFLTYFNYEAQQDKSGLPNDRFSAERPEGSISTLTIQRTEQRDSAMYRCASSSPTSPLHFGNGTRLTVT.

This clonotype was seen more than once but under ten times. The chain joins TRBV5-1 to TRBJ2-5; no firm D call. The CDR3 extends over 11 amino acids. The V end was cut by 7 bases, the J end by 4 bases, with 8 bases between. CDR1 is SGHRS and CDR2 is YFSETQ in the germline V gene. CDR3 DNA: TGCGCCAGCGGACCCACAGAGACCCAGTACTTC. It codes for CASGPTETQYF.

V usage is TRBV4-1 and J usage is TRBJ2-4, with TRBD2 identical over 11 bases. The CDR3 runs to 17 residues. Germline V gives CDR1 MGHRA, CDR2 YSYEKL. With 0 bases clipped from V and 4 bases from J, the junction kept 5 bases outside the gene matches. CDR3 protein: CASSQEIAGGVKNIQYF. CDR3 sequence (DNA): TGCGCCAGCAGCCAAGAAATAGCGGGGGGGGTAAAAAACATTCAGTACTTC.

CDR3 in amino acids: CASSQEGGSGASSYNEQFF. As DNA, the CDR3 is TGCGCCAGCAGCCAAGAGGGGGGTAGCGGGGCTAGCTCCTACAATGAGCAGTTCTTC. The chain joins TRBV4-3 to TRBJ2-1; TRBD2 matches 8 bases. The CDR3 is 19 amino acids. The germline V gene has CDR1 LGHNA and CDR2 YSLEER. V lost 0 bases and J lost 0; bases outside the gene matches: 10.